These 2 T cell receptor beta chains were sequenced from one sample in a study of glioma-infiltrating T cells after dendritic cell vaccination. The data were produced by immunoSEQ multiplex PCR, yet TCRdb's version contains in-frame clones alone and is incomplete. The data hold under 100,000 clones, with under 90% observed a single time. This specimen consisted of blood, obtained before dendritic cell vaccination. Receptor source: a human donor with glioblastoma.

This clone was seen just once. The CDR3 DNA reads TGTGCCAGCAGCTTAGACGGGACAGGGCTTGAAGCTTTCTTT. This sequence encodes CASSLDGTGLEAFF. The chain carries TRBV7-2 and TRBJ1-1; 9 bases agree with TRBD1. J was trimmed by 7 bases and V by 1 base; bases with no gene match: 4. Germline V gene sequence: CDR1 SGHTA, CDR2 FQGNSA. The CDR3 extends over 14 amino acids. Using reference TRBV7-2 and TRBJ1-1 for the parts outside the CDR3, the full variable domain is GAGVSQSPSNKVTEKGKDVELRCDPISGHTALYWYRQSLGQGLEFLIYFQGNSAPDKSGLPSDRFSAERTGGSVSTLTIQRTQQEDSAVYLCASSLDGTGLEAFFGQGTRLTVV.

This clone has only one observation. The chain recombines TRBV23-1 with TRBJ2-7; 12 bases agree with TRBD1. TRBV23-1 is filed as an ORF, its function uncertain. CDR3 length: 17 amino acids. V lost 3 bases, J lost 1 base, and 7 bases stayed unmatched. CDR3 nucleotide sequence: TGCGCCAGCAGTCACCGGGGACAGGGGGCTGGGTCCTACGAGCAGTACTTC. It translates to CASSHRGQGAGSYEQYF.